These 32 T cell receptor beta chains were all obtained from the same sample, sequenced in a study of blood T cell repertoires in COVID-19. The repertoire was sequenced with immunoSEQ multiplex PCR; TCRdb's copy has only in-frame clones and lacks some. The sample has some 170,000 clones, roughly 90% seen once; the top ten hold roughly 1.2%. The sample consisted of PBMCs or T cells enriched from blood (not recorded which). The receptor set was obtained from a human donor with acute COVID-19. The donor label of this sample is uncertain.

The rearrangement uses TRBV29-1 and TRBJ1-1, with a tentative D call TRBD1 (5 bases). Germline CDR1 and CDR2: SQVTM and ANQGSEA. The CDR3 totals 15 residues. The germline V and J ends were trimmed by 0 bases and 0 bases, with 11 bases remaining between them. CDR3: CSVEESGIMNTEAFF. The CDR3 DNA reads as TGCAGCGTTGAAGAATCAGGGATAATGAACACTGAAGCTTTCTTT.

This sequence joins TRBV7-3 and TRBJ2-2; D is uncertain. CDR3 size: 14 residues. V lost 5 bases, J lost 1 base, and 8 bases lay in between. The germline V gene encodes CDR1 SGHTA and CDR2 FQGTGA. CDR3 sequence (DNA): TGTGCCAGCAGCCCCCCAAAGAACACCGGGGAGCTGTTTTTT. It translates to CASSPPKNTGELFF. The full variable domain, completed using reference TRBV7-3 and TRBJ2-2, is GAGVSQTPSNKVTEKGKYVELRCDPISGHTALYWYRQSLGQGPEFLIYFQGTGAADDSGLPNDRFFAVRPEGSVSTLKIQRTERGDSAVYLCASSPPKNTGELFFGEGSRLTVL.

V gene TRBV18 combines with J gene TRBJ2-1, with D possibly matching TRBD1 (5 bases). The CDR3 runs 15 residues. Per the germline V gene, CDR1 is KGHSH and CDR2 is LQKENI. Trimming left V 3 bases short and J 5 bases short, with 14 bases between. The CDR3 DNA is TGTGCCAGCTCACCGATCCAGGGTCTACACAATGAGCAGTTCTTC. As protein: CASSPIQGLHNEQFF.

The chain combines TRBV24-1 with TRBJ2-1; TRBD2 matches at 16 bases. Germline assignment: CDR1 KGHDR and CDR2 SFDVKD. The CDR3 covers 20 residues. J lost 0 bases, V lost 0 bases, and 4 bases had no gene match. CDR3 residues: CATSDLPGLAGGSSYNEQFF. CDR3 nucleotides: TGTGCCACCAGTGATTTGCCGGGACTAGCGGGGGGGAGCTCCTACAATGAGCAGTTCTTC.

The chain employs TRBV14 and TRBJ2-1; D is perhaps TRBD1 (5 bases). The CDR3 covers 15 residues. Trimming left V 1 base short and J 8 bases short, with 15 bases between. Germline lookup yields CDR1 SGHDN and CDR2 FVKESK. The CDR3 DNA reads TGTGCCAGCAGCCAAGGAACAGGCCACATTTATGAGCAGTTCTTC. It translates to CASSQGTGHIYEQFF.

V and J are TRBV24-1 and TRBJ2-7; D is possibly TRBD2 (5 bases). The V end was cut by 5 bases, the J end by 6 bases, with 25 bases between. CDR1 KGHDR and CDR2 SFDVKD come from the germline V gene. The CDR3 loop spans 17 amino acids. CDR3 amino acids: CATSVLVGEGSSGEQYF. The CDR3 region has the DNA TGTGCCACCAGTGTTCTAGTGGGTGAGGGATCGTCCGGCGAGCAGTACTTC.

The V gene is TRBV20-1, the J gene TRBJ1-5; weak D call: TRBD1 (6 bases). CDR3 length: 14 residues. V dropped 3 bases and J dropped 4 bases, with 13 bases sitting between them. The V gene's germline CDR1 is DFQATT and CDR2 SNEGSKA (reference sequence). CDR3 nucleotides: TGCAGTGCTAGTGGACAGAGAAGTAATCAGCCCCAGCATTTT. Its translation is CSASGQRSNQPQHF.

This clone appeared a few times. V is TRBV7-9 and J is TRBJ1-5, with TRBD1 identical over 7 bases. CDR1 is SEHNR and CDR2 is FQNEAQ in the germline V gene (reference sequence). V lost 1 base, J lost 2 bases, and 5 bases stayed unmatched. This CDR3 region has 16 residues. CDR3 loop: CASSLDEGAGNQPQHF. CDR3 in DNA: TGTGCCAGCAGCTTAGATGAGGGGGCAGGCAATCAGCCCCAGCATTTT.

The J gene is TRBJ1-5, the V gene TRBV6-2 or TRBV6-3; the D is unclear. V lost 0 bases and J lost 5, with 2 bases in between. The germline CDR1 and CDR2 sequences are MNHEY and SVGEGT. The CDR3 consists of 12 residues. This CDR3 is CASSYSYQPQHF. CDR3 nucleotides: TGTGCCAGCAGTTACTCCTATCAGCCCCAGCATTTT.

The CDR3 loop is CASSPTRGGYTF. Written as DNA, the CDR3 is TGTGCCAGCAGTCCGACCAGGGGTGGCTACACCTTC. This sequence joins TRBV12-3 or TRBV12-4 and TRBJ1-2, with D tentatively TRBD1 (6 bases). The V and J ends lost 5 bases and 7 bases respectively, with 11 bases between them. The CDR3 is 12 residues long.

The chain recombines TRBV5-1 with TRBJ1-1; no clear D gene. Trimming left V 4 bases short and J 1 base short, with 5 bases between. This CDR3 is built from 12 residues. Germline assignment: CDR1 SGHRS and CDR2 YFSETQ. CDR3 protein: CASSGPNTEAFF. In nucleotides, the CDR3 is TGCGCCAGCAGCGGGCCGAACACTGAAGCTTTCTTT.

The chain combines TRBV19 with TRBJ1-4, with D possibly matching TRBD1 (6 bases). This CDR3 is 14 amino acids long. V lost 4 bases, J lost 4 bases, and 10 bases lay in between. In germline, CDR1 is LNHDA, CDR2 SQIVND (reference sequence). DNA of the CDR3: TGTGCCAGTAGTAAGGACAGCATTAATGAAAAACTGTTTTTT. Residues: CASSKDSINEKLFF.

The chain couples TRBV6-6 to TRBJ1-1; D possibly corresponds to TRBD1 (5 bases). Germline assignment: CDR1 MNHNY and CDR2 SVGAGI (reference sequence). V was pared by 5 bases and J by 0 bases, with 19 bases between. This CDR3 has 17 amino acids. The CDR3 loop is CASSRQRQSTLNTEAFF. Written as DNA, the CDR3 is TGTGCCAGCAGTCGTCAGAGACAGTCGACTTTGAACACTGAAGCTTTCTTT.

CDR3: CAWSPGGGANYGYTF. The DNA of the CDR3 is TGTGCCTGGAGCCCCGGGGGGGGAGCTAACTATGGCTACACCTTC. This rearrangement joins TRBV30 to TRBJ1-2, with D perhaps TRBD1 (5 bases). The CDR3 loop spans 15 amino acids. Germline V gene sequence: CDR1 GTSNPN, CDR2 SVGIG (reference sequence). V was trimmed by 3 bases and J by 0 bases, leaving 14 bases between them.

The J gene is TRBJ2-2, the V gene TRBV6-1; perhaps TRBD2 as D (6 bases). The V gene lost 0 bases and the J gene lost 4 bases, with 12 bases spanning the gap. This CDR3 region has 16 residues. Germline V CDR1 and CDR2: MNHNS, SASEGT. CDR3 bases: TGTGCCAGCAGTGAAGCATTGGAGGGGAGCACCGGGGAGCTGTTTTTT. It specifies CASSEALEGSTGELFF.

The chain is built from TRBV11-2 and TRBJ1-1; possibly TRBD1 for D (6 bases). Germline-derived CDR1 and CDR2 are SGHAT and FQNNGV. This CDR3 comprises 12 residues. V was pared by 1 base and J by 11 bases, with 11 bases between. CDR3 sequence: CASSLVGGEAFF. The DNA of the CDR3 is TGTGCCAGCAGCTTAGTAGGGGGAGAGGCTTTCTTT.

This chain links TRBV5-1 with TRBJ1-5, with unresolved D. V was cut by 5 bases and J by 0 bases, with 6 bases left in between. This CDR3 comprises 13 residues. Germline values: CDR1 SGHRS, CDR2 YFSETQ. DNA of the CDR3: TGCGCCAGCAGGGTAGATAGCAATCAGCCCCAGCATTTT. It yields the protein CASRVDSNQPQHF. Based on the CDR3 plus reference TRBV5-1 and TRBJ1-5, the full variable domain is KAGVTQTPRYLIKTRGQQVTLSCSPISGHRSVSWYQQTPGQGLQFLFEYFSETQRNKGNFPGRFSGRQFSNSRSEMNVSTLELGDSALYLCASRVDSNQPQHFGDGTRLSIL.

The V and J genes are TRBV30 and TRBJ1-4, with TRBD1 as a possible D gene (6 bases). This CDR3 has 15 residues. Trimming removed 3 bases from V and 4 bases from J, with 15 bases in between. Germline V gene data show CDR1 as GTSNPN and CDR2 as SVGIG (reference sequence). The CDR3, as DNA: TGTGCCTGGAGCGGCAGGGGACGACTTAATGAAAAACTGTTTTTT. As protein: CAWSGRGRLNEKLFF.

V is TRBV2 and J is TRBJ1-1; D might be TRBD1 (6 bases). Germline assignment: CDR1 SNHLY and CDR2 FYNNEI. The CDR3 is 12 amino acids. Trimming removed 8 bases at V and 4 bases at J, with 11 bases between. CDR3 loop: CASDIGGTEAFF. The CDR3 nucleotides are TGTGCCAGCGATATAGGGGGCACTGAAGCTTTCTTT. Supplemented by reference TRBV2 and TRBJ1-1, the full variable domain reads EPEVTQTPSHQVTQMGQEVILRCVPISNHLYFYWYRQILGQKVEFLVSFYNNEISEKSEIFDDQFSVERPDGSNFTLKIRSTKLEDSAMYFCASDIGGTEAFFGQGTRLTVV.

This chain links TRBV7-2 with TRBJ2-1; TRBD2 matches 14 bases. This CDR3 has 17 amino acids. The germline CDR1 and CDR2 sequences are SGHTA and FQGNSA. Germline trimming cut 5 bases from V and 4 bases from J; bases unmatched to any gene: 7. In DNA form, the CDR3 reads TGTGCCAGCAGCCCCCGGACTAGCGGGGGGATATACAATGAGCAGTTCTTC. Translated, it gives CASSPRTSGGIYNEQFF.

The CDR3 DNA reads TGTGCCAGCAGCTTAGGCCGGGGGAACAATCAGCCCCAGCATTTT. Protein: CASSLGRGNNQPQHF. V and J are TRBV11-2 and TRBJ1-5; maybe TRBD1 (5 bases). The germline V gene has CDR1 SGHAT and CDR2 FQNNGV. V lost 1 base, J lost 3 bases, and 10 bases lay in between. The CDR3 runs 15 residues.

The chain has TRBV7-9 and TRBJ1-2; 7 nucleotides line up with TRBD1. The trim removed 5 bases at V and 6 bases at J, leaving 12 bases unmatched. Germline-derived CDR1 and CDR2 are SEHNR and FQNEAQ (reference sequence). The CDR3 is 15 amino acids. The chain's CDR3 is CASSPRQGGGDGYTF. In DNA, the CDR3 is TGTGCCAGCAGCCCGCGACAGGGAGGAGGAGATGGCTACACCTTC.

This chain connects TRBV3-1 (or the pseudogene TRBV3-2) to TRBJ1-5; 8 nucleotides align to TRBD1. This CDR3 has 14 residues. Germline loops: CDR1 LGHDT, CDR2 YNNKEL (reference sequence). Trimming removed 6 bases from V and 7 bases from J; junction bases left unmatched: 8. The CDR3 region has the DNA TGTGCCAGCAGTTCCGGACAGGGAAGGCAGCCCCAGCATTTT. Its protein is CASSSGQGRQPQHF.

This clone is a singleton in its sample. The rearrangement uses TRBV24-1 and TRBJ2-3, with TRBD2 matching 9 bases. Germline V gene lookup returns CDR1 KGHDR and CDR2 SFDVKD. CDR3 length equals 17 residues. With 0 bases clipped from V and 5 bases from J, the junction kept 8 bases outside the gene matches. The chain's CDR3 is CATSDLSSGGTQDTQYF. In DNA form, the CDR3 reads TGTGCCACCAGTGATTTGAGTAGCGGGGGAACTCAAGATACGCAGTATTTT.

V is TRBV6-2 or TRBV6-3 and J is TRBJ1-1; 10 nucleotides align to TRBD1. The CDR3 loop spans 17 amino acids. V gave up 0 bases and J gave up 7 bases; unmatched junction bases: 11. Germline CDR1 and CDR2: MNHEY and SVGEGT. The CDR3, as DNA: TGTGCCAGCAGTTACTCGAGGACAGGGGGGTACTACAATGAAGCTTTCTTT. It translates to CASSYSRTGGYYNEAFF.

V gene TRBV7-2 combines with J gene TRBJ1-1; D is unclear. V lost 1 base and J 1 base, leaving 7 bases between the germline ends. Germline CDR1 SGHTA, CDR2 FQGNSA. The CDR3 extends over 14 amino acids. The CDR3: CASSLGGTNTEAFF. The CDR3 nucleotides are TGTGCCAGCAGCTTAGGTGGCACGAACACTGAAGCTTTCTTT.

The chain recombines TRBV11-2 with TRBJ2-7; 7 bases are a match to TRBD1. Germline V gives CDR1 SGHAT, CDR2 FQNNGV. The trim removed 1 base at V and 0 bases at J, leaving 3 bases unmatched. This CDR3 is built from 15 residues. The chain's CDR3 is CASSLVGQSSYEQYF. The CDR3 bases are TGTGCCAGCAGCTTAGTGGGACAGAGCTCCTACGAGCAGTACTTC. Filled out from reference TRBV11-2 and TRBJ2-7, the complete variable domain reads EAGVAQSPRYKIIEKRQSVAFWCNPISGHATLYWYQQILGQGPKLLIQFQNNGVVDDSQLPKDRFSAERLKGVDSTLKIQPAKLEDSAVYLCASSLVGQSSYEQYFGPGTRLTVT.

This clone was seen only a few times. This chain links TRBV5-4 with TRBJ2-2, with 10 bases lining up with TRBD1. V was clipped by 6 bases and J by 5 bases; unmatched bases: 7. The CDR3 is 15 residues long. Germline CDR1 SGHNT, CDR2 YYREEE (reference sequence). This chain's CDR3 is CASKGTGVETGELFF. CDR3 DNA: TGTGCCAGCAAGGGGACAGGGGTGGAAACCGGGGAGCTGTTTTTT.

This chain joins TRBV5-6 and TRBJ1-1, with D tentatively TRBD1 (6 bases). This CDR3 has 16 amino acids. V was cut by 2 bases and J by 0 bases, with 14 bases left in between. Germline-derived CDR1 and CDR2 are SGHDT and YYEEEE. CDR3 amino acids: CASSLSGTTLNTEAFF. As DNA, the CDR3 is TGTGCCAGCAGCTTATCCGGGACAACCCTGAACACTGAAGCTTTCTTT.

The CDR3 bases are TGTGCCAGCAGCCTCCGACTAGCGGGCAAAAACATTCAGTACTTC. Protein: CASSLRLAGKNIQYF. This chain uses TRBV11-2 with TRBJ2-4, with TRBD2 identical over 10 bases. This CDR3 has 15 residues. V was pared by 5 bases and J by 3 bases, with 4 bases of the junction left unmatched. Germline V CDR1 and CDR2: SGHAT, FQNNGV.

The chain carries TRBV3-1 (or the pseudogene TRBV3-2) and TRBJ1-2; tentative D call: TRBD1 (6 bases). Trimming cost V 1 base and J 5 bases, with 14 bases left between them. Germline V gene lookup returns CDR1 LGHDT and CDR2 YNNKEL (reference sequence). The CDR3 sequence is 15 residues long. The CDR3 bases are TGTGCCAGCAGCCAAGCGAGGACAGTGCGATATGGCTACACCTTC. It yields the protein CASSQARTVRYGYTF.

This clone was seen more than once but under ten times. The chain employs TRBV27 and TRBJ2-3; 8 bases agree with TRBD2. CDR1 MNHEY and CDR2 SMNVEV come from the germline V gene (reference sequence). This CDR3 comprises 15 residues. V dropped 5 bases and J dropped 3; count of bases not matched to a gene: 7. The CDR3 sequence is CASSPIAGLTDTQYF. The CDR3 DNA reads TGTGCCAGCAGTCCAATAGCGGGGTTAACAGATACGCAGTATTTT.